This TCR beta chain derives from a study of blood T cell repertoires in COVID-19 (dated by TCRdb to the early 2020s). General notes on the study: The collaborator samples originated in the United States, Italy and Spain and spanned the acute and convalescent phases of COVID-19. Subjects who had been exposed to COVID-19, were actively infected with it, or had recovered from it provided the deeply sampled blood TCRbeta repertoires that made up the dataset. The material from the prospective study consisted of cDNA or gDNA derived from T cells, B-cell-depleted T cells, or PBMCs. A de-identified subject ID, COVID-19 status, age in years and sex were almost always included in the sample metadata. Where available, HLA class I and class II types were obtained from metadata supplied by the sample provider rather than from assay-based typing. Samples came from the ongoing ImmuneRACE study (first 160 participants) plus 1,254 subjects from 6 global collaborators. The repertoires were released in a freely available public database intended as a resource for research on the immune response to SARS-CoV-2.

Summary of the overall study and its limitations: Clinical and demographic metadata were provided uncurated, with the amount varying by source and participant.

TCRbeta CDR3 regions were amplified from genomic DNA using the immunoSEQ Assay, a bias-controlled multiplex PCR. Regarding the original processing steps: Nucleated cell counts per sample were estimated from amplification of reference gene primers within the assay. Sequence reads were collapsed and filtered to measure the absolute abundance of every unique TCRbeta CDR3 rearrangement. Productive Simpson clonality was computed per sample as the square root of Simpson's diversity index over productive rearrangements. TCRdb provides this immuneACCESS table in a form limited to in-frame rearrangements. Some clones are lacking; in checked studies, under half of them reflect an unresolved V gene, and why the rest are absent is not known. That table is the source of V, J and clone size, and D and trimming were worked out from the DNA. For this sample there are around 120,000 clones; approximately 70% appear just once. The ten largest clones represent approximately 6.3% of the sample.

Whole blood was collected in K2EDTA tubes by collaborating institutions according to the institutions' own protocols. For TCRbeta analysis, collaborators shipped samples in one of three forms: frozen whole blood, isolated PBMCs, or DNA extracted from either of those sample types. Via the germline V gene (reference sequence), CDR1 is LNHDA and CDR2 SQIVND. Including the terminal cysteine and phenylalanine, the CDR3 comprises 16 residues. Only the CDR3 region is kept as DNA, spanning 48 bases read in frame from base 1. The junction shows trimming of 3 bases on V and 6 bases on J, and the gene matches do not reach 9 bases of it. Worth noting for this clone: Its target antigen remains unknown. One base away there is no much larger clone; base qualities are not given.

This receptor chain uses TRBV19 and TRBJ2-3, with 10 central nucleotides matching TRBD1. The sequence was collected from an elderly man with acute or convalescent COVID-19. Sequencing input: peripheral blood. The DNA is as follows: TGTGCCAGTAGTATGGCAGGGGGGACAGGGGTTGATACGCAGTATTTT. It codes for CASSMAGGTGVDTQYF.